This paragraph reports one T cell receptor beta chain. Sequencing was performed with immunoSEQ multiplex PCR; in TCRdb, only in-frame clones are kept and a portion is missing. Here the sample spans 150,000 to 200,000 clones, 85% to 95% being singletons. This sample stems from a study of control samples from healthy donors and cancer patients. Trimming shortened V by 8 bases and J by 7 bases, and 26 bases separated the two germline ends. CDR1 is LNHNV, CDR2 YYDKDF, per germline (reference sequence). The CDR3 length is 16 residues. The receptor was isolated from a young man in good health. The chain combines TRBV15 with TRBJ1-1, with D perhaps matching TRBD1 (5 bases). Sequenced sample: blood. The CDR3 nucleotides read TGTGCCACCGGGGCCGACATGGGCAGTGTAAGGGTTGAAGCTTTCTTT. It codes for CATGADMGSVRVEAFF.